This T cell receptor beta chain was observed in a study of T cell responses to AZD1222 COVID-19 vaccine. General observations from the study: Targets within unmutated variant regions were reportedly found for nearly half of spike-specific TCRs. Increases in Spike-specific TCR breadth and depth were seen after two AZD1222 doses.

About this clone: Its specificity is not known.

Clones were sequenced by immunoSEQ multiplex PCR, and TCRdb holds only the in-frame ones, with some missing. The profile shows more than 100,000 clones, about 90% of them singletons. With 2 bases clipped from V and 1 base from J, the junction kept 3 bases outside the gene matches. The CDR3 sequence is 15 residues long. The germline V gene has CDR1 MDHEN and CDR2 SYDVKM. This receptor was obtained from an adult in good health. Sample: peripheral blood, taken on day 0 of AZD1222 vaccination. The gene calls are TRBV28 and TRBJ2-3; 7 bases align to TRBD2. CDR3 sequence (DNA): TGTGCCAGCAGTTTAGGGCTAGCGGGCACAGATACGCAGTATTTT. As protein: CASSLGLAGTDTQYF.